This T cell receptor (beta chain) was sequenced in a study of T cell changes during pregnancy in multiple sclerosis. Repertoires were generated with immunoSEQ multiplex PCR, while TCRdb's copy carries only in-frame clones and drops some. The sample includes 70,000 to 95,000 clones, roughly 93% of them seen just once. Germline assignment: CDR1 SEHNR and CDR2 FQNEAQ (reference sequence). The CDR3 is made up of 14 amino acids. V gave up 5 bases and J gave up 4 bases; unmatched junction bases: 5. This TCR derives from a female donor with multiple sclerosis, enrolled in a pregnancy study. The input for sequencing was peripheral blood, taken in the first trimester of pregnancy. This chain connects TRBV7-9 to TRBJ1-1; TRBD1 agrees at 9 bases. Here the CDR3 DNA reads TGTGCCAGCAGCGCCAAGACAGGGGGCACTGAAGCTTTCTTT. It encodes CASSAKTGGTEAFF.